This T cell receptor (beta chain) derives from a study of blood T cell repertoires in COVID-19. Looking at the study overall: The United States, Italy and Spain provided the acute and convalescent COVID-19 samples. T cells, B-cell-depleted T cells, or PBMCs supplied cDNA or gDNA.

J lost 6 bases, V lost 5 bases, and 12 bases had no gene match. CDR1 is SEHNR and CDR2 is FQNEAQ in the germline V gene (reference sequence). The CDR3 runs 15 residues. Original analysis: Amplified reference gene primers provided the basis for estimating nucleated cell counts. Clones were sequenced by immunoSEQ multiplex PCR, and TCRdb holds only the in-frame ones, with some missing. Clone size and the V and J calls come from that table; the DNA yielded D and trimming. The sample lists under 150,000 clones; roughly four fifths were seen once. This clone was observed once. V usage is TRBV7-9 and J usage is TRBJ2-7, with 8 positions matching TRBD1. This receptor was taken from a man between 70 and 80 years old with active or convalescent COVID-19. Sequenced input: peripheral blood. The CDR3: CASSTREAGGGEQYF. The CDR3 DNA reads as TGTGCCAGCAGCACGAGGGAGGCAGGGGGCGGCGAGCAGTACTTC.